This section outlines one T cell receptor beta chain sequence together with its context. Its target is not known. Template switching by 5'RACE produced TCR cDNA, adding a universal primer site and UMIs. A single record per CDR3 protein comes from TCRdb applying MiXCR to the 5' RACE reads. The sample consists of a few hundred thousand distinct CDR3 sequences, 6.9% of them appearing once. The data belong to a study of T cells after yellow fever vaccination. Study-level points and caveats: Clonotypes found in both CD4 and CD8 compartments made up a small share. The secondary response peaked faster, at day 5 versus 15, but was weaker.

The CDR3 extends over 13 amino acids. Between the trimmed V and J ends, which lost 8 bases and 2 bases, there was a span of 12 bases. Germline V CDR1 and CDR2: MNHNS, SASEGT. The TCR originated in a man aged 30 to 39 who received the YFV17D yellow fever vaccine. The sequencing here drew on CD4+ T cells sorted from PBMCs, taken 15 days after the yellow fever booster vaccination. The rearrangement joins TRBV6-1 to TRBJ1-1, with a tentative D call TRBD1 (6 bases). CDR3 region: CASAGQLNTEAFF. CDR3 sequence (DNA): TGTGCCAGCGCTGGACAGCTTAACACTGAAGCTTTCTTT.